This record covers a single TCR beta chain. TCRdb keeps only in-frame clones here, not all; method: immunoSEQ multiplex PCR. In the table there are 15,000 to 20,000 clones, around 87% of which are singletons. Busulfan-fludarabine conditioning, marrow transplant, and cyclophosphamide on days +3 and +4 were administered. The CDR3 loop spans 15 amino acids. J gave up 0 bases and V 8 bases, and 5 bases lay outside the gene matches. Germline CDR1 KGHSH, CDR2 LQKENI. These data originate in a study of T cells after posttransplantation cyclophosphamide. V gene TRBV18 combines with J gene TRBJ2-1; 9 bases are a match to TRBD2. Specimen: PBMCs, collected after allogeneic stem cell transplant with posttransplant cyclophosphamide. This clonotype was sampled from a female patient aged 40-50 years who received an allogeneic stem cell transplant from a related donor, was CMV-positive, and had no GVHD. Some of these T cells may belong to the graft donor. CDR3 protein: CASPRGRASYNEQFF. Here the CDR3 DNA reads TGTGCCAGCCCTCGCGGGAGGGCCTCCTACAATGAGCAGTTCTTC.